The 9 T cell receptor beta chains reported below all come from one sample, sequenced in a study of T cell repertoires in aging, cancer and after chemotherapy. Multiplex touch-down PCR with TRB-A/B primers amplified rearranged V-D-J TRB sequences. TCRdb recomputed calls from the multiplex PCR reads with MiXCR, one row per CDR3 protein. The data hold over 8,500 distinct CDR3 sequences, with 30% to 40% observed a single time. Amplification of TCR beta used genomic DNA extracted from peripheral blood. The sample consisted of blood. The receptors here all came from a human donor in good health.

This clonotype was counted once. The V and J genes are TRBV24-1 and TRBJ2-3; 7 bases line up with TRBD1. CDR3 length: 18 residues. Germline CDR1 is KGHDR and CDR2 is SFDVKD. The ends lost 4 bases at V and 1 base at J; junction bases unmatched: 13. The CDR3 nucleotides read TGTGCCACCAGTGACGCATTCGGACAGGCGATACGCACAGATACGCAGTATTTT. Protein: CATSDAFGQAIRTDTQYF.

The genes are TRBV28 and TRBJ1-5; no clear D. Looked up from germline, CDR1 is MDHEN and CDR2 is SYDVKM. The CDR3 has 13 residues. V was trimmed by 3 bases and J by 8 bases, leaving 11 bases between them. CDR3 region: CASSFPRPEPQHF. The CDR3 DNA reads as TGTGCCAGCAGTTTCCCCAGGCCGGAGCCCCAGCATTTT.

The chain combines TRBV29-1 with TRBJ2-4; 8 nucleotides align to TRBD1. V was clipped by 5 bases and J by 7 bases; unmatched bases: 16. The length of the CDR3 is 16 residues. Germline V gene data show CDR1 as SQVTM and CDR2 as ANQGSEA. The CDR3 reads CSVWSSTGGTGNIQYF. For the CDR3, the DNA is TGCAGCGTTTGGTCCTCCACAGGGGGGACGGGGAACATTCAGTACTTC.

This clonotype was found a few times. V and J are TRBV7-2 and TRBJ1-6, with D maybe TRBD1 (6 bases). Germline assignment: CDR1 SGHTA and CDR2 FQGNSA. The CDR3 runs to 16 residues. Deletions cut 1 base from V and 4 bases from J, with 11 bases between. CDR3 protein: CASSLVGGVYNSPLHF. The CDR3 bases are TGTGCCAGCAGCTTAGTTGGGGGCGTTTATAATTCACCCCTCCACTTT. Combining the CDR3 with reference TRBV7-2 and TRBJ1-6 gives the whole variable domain GAGVSQSPSNKVTEKGKDVELRCDPISGHTALYWYRQSLGQGLEFLIYFQGNSAPDKSGLPSDRFSAERTGGSVSTLTIQRTQQEDSAVYLCASSLVGGVYNSPLHFGNGTRLTVT.

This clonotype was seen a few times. In nucleotides, the CDR3 is TGTGCCAGCAGTTATCGGGACAGGAGACTCGGGGAGCTGTTTTTT. Protein sequence: CASSYRDRRLGELFF. The rearrangement links TRBV6-5 to TRBJ2-2; TRBD1 matches at 8 bases. The CDR3 is 15 residues long. The germline gives CDR1 MNHEY, CDR2 SVGAGI. The V segment lost 3 bases and the J segment 7 bases; nucleotides outside the gene matches: 7.

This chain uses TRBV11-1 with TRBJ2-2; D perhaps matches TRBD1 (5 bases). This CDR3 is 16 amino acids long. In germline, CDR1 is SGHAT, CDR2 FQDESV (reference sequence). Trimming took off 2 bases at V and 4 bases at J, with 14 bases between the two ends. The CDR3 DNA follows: TGTGCCAGCAGCTTAAGCAGGGTAGGGATCACCGGGGAGCTGTTTTTT. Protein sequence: CASSLSRVGITGELFF. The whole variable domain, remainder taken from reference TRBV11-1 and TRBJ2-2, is EAEVAQSPRYKITEKSQAVAFWCDPISGHATLYWYRQILGQGPELLVQFQDESVVDDSQLPKDRFSAERLKGVDSTLKIQPAELGDSAMYLCASSLSRVGITGELFFGEGSRLTVL.

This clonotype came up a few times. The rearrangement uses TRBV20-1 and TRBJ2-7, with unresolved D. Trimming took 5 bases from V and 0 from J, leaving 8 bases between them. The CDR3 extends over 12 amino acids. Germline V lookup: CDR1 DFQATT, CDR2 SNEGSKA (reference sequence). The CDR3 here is CSALQNSYEQYF. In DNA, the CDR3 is TGCAGTGCTCTTCAGAACTCCTACGAGCAGTACTTC.

CDR3 sequence: CASSLKQGIGETQYF. DNA of the CDR3: TGTGCCAGCAGTTTAAAACAGGGGATTGGGGAGACCCAGTACTTC. The chain couples TRBV27 to TRBJ2-5; the match to TRBD1 covers 7 bases. The CDR3 extends over 15 amino acids. The germline CDR1 and CDR2 sequences are MNHEY and SMNVEV (reference sequence). Germline trimming cut 2 bases from V and 5 bases from J; bases unmatched to any gene: 8.

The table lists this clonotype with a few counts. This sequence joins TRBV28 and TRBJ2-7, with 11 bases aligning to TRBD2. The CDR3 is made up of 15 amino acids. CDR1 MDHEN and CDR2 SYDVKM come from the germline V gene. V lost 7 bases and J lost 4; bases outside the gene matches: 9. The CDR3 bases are TGTGCCAGCATCGGGGTTAGCGGGAGGGCTTACGAGCAGTACTTC. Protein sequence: CASIGVSGRAYEQYF. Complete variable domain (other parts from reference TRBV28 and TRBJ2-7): DVKVTQSSRYLVKRTGEKVFLECVQDMDHENMFWYRQDPGLGLRLIYFSYDVKMKEKGDIPEGYSVSREKKERFSLILESASTNQTSMYLCASIGVSGRAYEQYFGPGTRLTVT.